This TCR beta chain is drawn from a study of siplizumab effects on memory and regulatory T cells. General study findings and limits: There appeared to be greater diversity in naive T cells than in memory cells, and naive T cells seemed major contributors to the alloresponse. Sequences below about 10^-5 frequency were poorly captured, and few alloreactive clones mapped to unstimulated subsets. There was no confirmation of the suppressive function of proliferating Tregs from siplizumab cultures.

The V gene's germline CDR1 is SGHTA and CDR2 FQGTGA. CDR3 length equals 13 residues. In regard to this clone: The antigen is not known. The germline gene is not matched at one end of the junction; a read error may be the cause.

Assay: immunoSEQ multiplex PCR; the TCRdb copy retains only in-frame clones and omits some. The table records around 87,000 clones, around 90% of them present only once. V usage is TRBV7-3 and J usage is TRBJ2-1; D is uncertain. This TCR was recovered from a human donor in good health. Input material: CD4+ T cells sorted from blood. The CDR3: CASSSPGSNGQFF. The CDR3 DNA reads TGTGCCAGCAGCTCCCCGGGCAGCAATGGGCAGTTCTTC.